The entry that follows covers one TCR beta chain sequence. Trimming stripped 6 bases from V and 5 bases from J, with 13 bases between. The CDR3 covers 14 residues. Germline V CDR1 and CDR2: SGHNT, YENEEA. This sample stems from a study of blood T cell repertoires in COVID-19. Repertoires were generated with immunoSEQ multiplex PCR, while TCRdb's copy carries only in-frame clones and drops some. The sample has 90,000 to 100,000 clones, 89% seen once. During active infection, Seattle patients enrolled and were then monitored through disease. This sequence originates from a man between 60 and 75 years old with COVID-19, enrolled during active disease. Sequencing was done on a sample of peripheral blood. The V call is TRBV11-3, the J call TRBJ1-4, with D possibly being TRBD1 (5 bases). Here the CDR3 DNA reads TGTGCCAGCAGTTCCGACAGTACAAATGAAAAACTGTTTTTT. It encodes CASSSDSTNEKLFF.